This T cell receptor beta chain derives from a study of cytomegalovirus exposure and HLA in healthy donors (dated by TCRdb to 2015 to 2018). For the study in its entirety: A later analysis indicated that the roughly 130 validation repertoires were generated on the platform also employed for the approximately 670 repertoires of the first cohort. The study aimed to test whether signatures of past pathogen exposure could be identified by cataloging public T cell receptors. To predict cytomegalovirus infection status, the study brought together high-throughput TCR immunosequencing, statistical association of individual TCRs with disease status, and machine learning. Along with the roughly 710-subject first cohort, a separate validation cohort of over 90 different subjects was used.

In the case of this clone: Its antigen is still unknown. The input lacks base qualities; no much larger clone sits a single base away.

The donors were included in the validation cohort of some 120 subjects, a group kept apart from the approximately 690-subject first cohort. From the cysteine through the phenylalanine, the CDR3 covers 14 amino acids. Just the 42-base CDR3 DNA is kept, in frame starting at base 1. V was cut back by 6 bases and J by 7 bases, leaving a gap of 16 bases between them. Per the germline V gene, MGHRA is the CDR1 and YSYEKL is the CDR2. What the study reported, not specific to this receptor: Cytomegalovirus status was reported to be diagnosed by the classifier with high specificity and sensitivity in both the original and validation cohorts. The study gave a list of 150 to 200 TCR beta chains associated with cytomegalovirus. Most TCR sequences were observed very rarely across donors, whereas some public TCRs were present in many individuals. The validation cohort had no HLA typing available for a later analysis, so co-occurrence within that cohort was assessed over all 130 or so repertoires. A later analysis found that TCRs clustered in the first cohort also tended to co-occur in the 120 or so validation repertoires, with approximately 93% of cluster scores above 0. The authors suggested that the approach could potentially be generalized to other disease states and immunological phenotypes. A few of the identified cytomegalovirus-associated TCR beta chains were confirmed in vitro to be specific for cytomegalovirus antigens.

Library creation used the immunoSEQ multiplex PCR assay. Processing in the source paper ran as follows. To diagnose cytomegalovirus status from the catalog of TCR beta chain sequences, a statistical classification framework was built. TCRdb carries this immuneACCESS record with in-frame sequences only. Its versions omit some clonotypes, under half of them owing to an unresolved V gene in the studies checked, with the rest unexplained. Clone size and V and J calls were adopted from that table, with D and trimming inferred from the DNA. This sample holds 100,000 to 150,000 clones; 89% were observed only once. The biggest ten clones account for about 2% of the sample.

The sequence was obtained from a woman aged 18-30 years in good health and CMV-seronegative. Sequenced input: PBMCs. The chain is assembled from TRBV4-1 and TRBJ2-1; 6 matching bases give a weak D call of TRBD2. The sequenced DNA: TGCGCCAGCAGACGAGTAGCGGAGGGGAATGAGCAGTTCTTC. Its amino acids are CASRRVAEGNEQFF.